These 14 T cell receptor beta chains were all obtained from the same sample, sequenced in a study of PD-L1 blockade in urothelial cancer. Clones were sequenced by immunoSEQ multiplex PCR, and TCRdb holds only the in-frame ones, with some missing. The sample yields about 39,000 clones, around 89% seen once. Source: PBMCs, taken around atezolizumab (anti-PD-L1) treatment. The receptors stem from a man aged 55 to 69 with urothelial cancer.

J is TRBJ2-7 and V is TRBV7-2; 14 positions agree with TRBD2. The CDR3 is made up of 14 amino acids. V lost 5 bases to trimming and J lost 6 bases; unmatched junction nucleotides: 3. Germline CDR1 and CDR2: SGHTA and FQGNSA. CDR3 in amino acids: CASSPGLAGVEQYF. The CDR3, as DNA: TGTGCCAGCAGCCCGGGACTAGCGGGGGTCGAGCAGTACTTC.

By sample fraction, this clone is medium-sized (0.01 to 0.1%). The rearrangement joins TRBV11-2 to TRBJ2-2; the D gene is possibly TRBD2 (6 bases). The CDR3 sequence is 12 residues long. CDR1 and CDR2 (germline): SGHAT, FQNNGV. Trimming shortened V by 11 bases and J by 4 bases, and 11 bases separated the two germline ends. This CDR3 is CALLGGTGELFF. DNA of the CDR3: TGTGCCCTTCTCGGGGGCACCGGGGAGCTGTTTTTT.

The chain combines TRBV6-6 with TRBJ2-7; no definite D call. Trimming left V 0 bases short and J 0 bases short, with 9 bases between. The CDR3 has 15 residues. Germline V CDR1 and CDR2: MNHNY, SVGAGI (reference sequence). This chain's CDR3 is CASSYSKQTSYEQYF. CDR3 in DNA: TGTGCCAGCAGTTACTCGAAACAGACCTCCTACGAGCAGTACTTC.

This chain uses TRBV9 with TRBJ2-2; D unclear. V shed 2 bases and J shed 2 bases, with 16 bases lying between them. The length of the CDR3 is 17 residues. Germline V gene lookup returns CDR1 SGDLS and CDR2 YYNGEE. DNA of the CDR3: TGTGCCAGCAGCGTTTTGAGCTCGAGCGTCAACACCGGGGAGCTGTTTTTT. This sequence encodes CASSVLSSSVNTGELFF.

A word on this clone: Compared with germline, one end of the junction differs, possibly owing to a read error. J is TRBJ2-7 and V is TRBV7-6; a possible D gene is TRBD1 (5 bases). The CDR3 spans 14 residues. Per germline, CDR1 SGHVS and CDR2 FNYEAQ. CDR3 nucleotides: TGTGCCAGCAGCTCTGGGCAGGGCTCCCACGAGCAGTACTTC. Translation gives CASSSGQGSHEQYF. The variable domain in full, completed from reference TRBV7-6 and TRBJ2-7, reads GAGVSQSPRYKVTKRGQDVALRCDPISGHVSLYWYRQALGQGPEFLTYFNYEAQQDKSGLPNDRFSAERPEGSISTLTIQRTEQRDSAMYRCASSSGQGSHEQYFGPGTRLTVT.

The CDR3 here is CASSLVAYEQYF. The CDR3 DNA reads as TGTGCCAGCAGTTTAGTCGCCTACGAGCAGTACTTC. The chain has TRBV28 and TRBJ2-7; no clear D. The V end was cut by 2 bases, the J end by 2 bases, with 4 bases between. The CDR3 is made up of 12 amino acids. CDR1 and CDR2 (germline): MDHEN, SYDVKM.

J is TRBJ1-1 and V is TRBV19; D unresolved. Germline loops: CDR1 LNHDA, CDR2 SQIVND (reference sequence). V was shortened by 7 bases and J by 2 bases, with 14 bases between the two germline ends. The CDR3 has 14 residues. This chain's CDR3 is CASTSADINTEAFF. DNA of the CDR3: TGTGCCAGTACCAGCGCCGATATCAACACTGAAGCTTTCTTT.

The chain joins TRBV5-6 to TRBJ2-7; 9 bases align to TRBD1. V lost 4 bases, J lost 5 bases, and 10 bases stayed unmatched. CDR3 length: 15 amino acids. Germline loops: CDR1 SGHDT, CDR2 YYEEEE. The CDR3 region is CASSKIVTGGDEQYF. In DNA form, the CDR3 reads TGTGCCAGCAGCAAGATAGTTACAGGGGGCGACGAGCAGTACTTC.

This clone has a single count. The genes are TRBV19 and TRBJ2-7; 7 nucleotides align to TRBD1. V was pared by 6 bases and J by 0 bases, with 8 bases of the junction left unmatched. Germline CDR1 is LNHDA and CDR2 is SQIVND (reference sequence). The CDR3 has 15 residues. In DNA, the CDR3 is TGTGCCAGTAGGGGAAGGGGACAGCCCTCCTACGAGCAGTACTTC. Its translation is CASRGRGQPSYEQYF. Supplemented by reference TRBV19 and TRBJ2-7, the full variable domain reads DGGITQSPKYLFRKEGQNVTLSCEQNLNHDAMYWYRQDPGQGLRLIYYSQIVNDFQKGDIAEGYSVSREKKESFPLTVTSAQKNPTAFYLCASRGRGQPSYEQYFGPGTRLTVT.

V and J are TRBV7-8 and TRBJ1-1; D gene ambiguous. V gave up 5 bases and J gave up 4 bases, with 17 bases separating them. The CDR3 is 15 residues long. The germline gives CDR1 SGHVS, CDR2 FQNEAQ. Here the CDR3 DNA reads TGTGCCAGCAGCCCTCTCCGGGAGGTGGGCACTGAAGCTTTCTTT. Amino acids: CASSPLREVGTEAFF.

The gene calls are TRBV4-1 and TRBJ2-1; 16 bases fit TRBD2. Unmatched junction bases numbered 10, after V lost 3 bases and J lost 5 bases. Germline CDR1 and CDR2: MGHRA and YSYEKL. This CDR3 has 19 amino acids. The CDR3, as DNA: TGCGCCAGCAGCCACTTACAGGGGACTAGCGGGGGGGCCAACAATGAGCAGTTCTTC. It specifies CASSHLQGTSGGANNEQFF.

V and J are TRBV4-1 and TRBJ2-5, with D possibly TRBD2 on 6 matching bases. V dropped 1 base and J dropped 4 bases, with 16 bases sitting between them. The CDR3 runs to 16 residues. Germline assignment: CDR1 MGHRA and CDR2 YSYEKL. As DNA, the CDR3 is TGCGCCAGCAGCCAAGGGGAACGGAGGGATCGAGAGACCCAGTACTTC. This translates into CASSQGERRDRETQYF.

The chain recombines TRBV11-3 with TRBJ2-3; weak D call: TRBD2 (10 bases). The length of the CDR3 is 18 residues. V lost 1 base and J 5 bases, leaving 22 bases between the germline ends. Germline assignment: CDR1 SGHNT and CDR2 YENEEA. The CDR3 sequence: CASSLGGQGLAYGDTQYF. The CDR3 bases are TGTGCCAGCAGCTTAGGGGGACAGGGACTAGCGTATGGAGATACGCAGTATTTT.

V is TRBV2 and J is TRBJ2-2; D is possibly TRBD1 (5 bases). This CDR3 contains 14 residues. Trimming cost V 9 bases and J 5 bases, with 16 bases left between them. Per germline, CDR1 SNHLY and CDR2 FYNNEI. Written as DNA, the CDR3 is TGTGCCAGGGCCCAGGGTGTGGATACCGGGGAGCTGTTTTTT. It specifies CARAQGVDTGELFF.